These 24 T cell receptor beta chains originate from one sample sequenced in a study of shared T cell receptors in the human thymus. Only in-frame clones appear in the TCRdb table, and some are missing; sequencing was by immunoSEQ multiplex PCR. The sample yields some 700,000 clones, approximately 85% seen once. This same sample was also part of a study on human thymus T cells.

The sample consisted of thymocytes. The receptors derive from a girl younger than two with a congenital heart defect.

This clone appeared once. The CDR3 nucleotides read TGCGCCAGCAGCCAGAGGACAGGAGGAACACCCCTCCACTTT. Amino acids: CASSQRTGGTPLHF. This chain connects TRBV4-1 to TRBJ1-6; TRBD1 matches 7 bases. CDR1 and CDR2 from the germline V gene are MGHRA and YSYEKL. Unmatched junction bases numbered 7, after V lost 3 bases and J lost 11 bases. This CDR3 is built from 14 residues.

The chain has TRBV2 and TRBJ2-3; the match to TRBD2 covers 8 bases. Losses at the gene ends were 11 bases for V and 6 bases for J; bases not matched to a gene: 16. The length of the CDR3 is 15 residues. The V gene's germline CDR1 is SNHLY and CDR2 FYNNEI. CDR3 DNA: TGTGCCCATGAACAGGAAGCGGGGGTCCTTGATACGCAGTATTTT. This encodes CAHEQEAGVLDTQYF.

The chain has TRBV10-3 and TRBJ2-1, with TRBD2 identical over 10 bases. CDR3 size: 14 residues. J gave up 7 bases and V 7 bases, and 7 bases lay outside the gene matches. Germline-derived CDR1 and CDR2 are ENHRY and SYGVKD. This chain's CDR3 is CAITSGGAGNEQFF. CDR3 bases: TGTGCCATCACAAGCGGGGGGGCGGGTAATGAGCAGTTCTTC.

The genes are TRBV29-1 and TRBJ2-3; 10 bases align to TRBD2. Per the germline V gene, CDR1 is SQVTM and CDR2 is ANQGSEA. V shed 7 bases, J shed 8 bases, and the junction held 21 bases outside the gene matches. This CDR3 comprises 17 residues. In DNA, the CDR3 is TGCAGCGCCGCAGCGGGAGGTACTAGCGGGGTAATCGGTACGCAGTATTTT. Protein sequence: CSAAAGGTSGVIGTQYF.

The chain links TRBV21-1 to TRBJ1-4. TRBV21-1 is reported as a pseudogene. The CDR3 length is 15 residues. DNA of the CDR3: TGTGCCAGCAGCAATAAGGACGGGGTGTATGAAAAACTGTTTTTT. Amino acids: CASSNKDGVYEKLFF.

This chain joins TRBV28 and TRBJ1-2, with TRBD1 identical over 8 bases. The germline V gene encodes CDR1 MDHEN and CDR2 SYDVKM. This CDR3 spans 17 amino acids. V lost 2 bases and J lost 1; bases outside the gene matches: 9. CDR3 coding DNA: TGTGCCAGCAGTTTAAGTAGCCAGGGGGCTAATAACTATGGCTACACCTTC. This sequence encodes CASSLSSQGANNYGYTF.

V usage is TRBV5-4 and J usage is TRBJ1-1, with 8 bases fitting TRBD1. Losses at the gene ends were 5 bases for V and 2 bases for J; bases not matched to a gene: 5. From germline, CDR1 is SGHNT and CDR2 YYREEE (reference sequence). The CDR3 consists of 14 residues. CDR3 loop: CASRPGGPNTEAFF. CDR3 nucleotide sequence: TGTGCCAGCAGGCCAGGGGGCCCTAACACTGAAGCTTTCTTT.

The rearrangement links TRBV14 to TRBJ1-1, with D possibly matching TRBD1 (5 bases). CDR3 length equals 14 residues. Germline V lookup: CDR1 SGHDN, CDR2 FVKESK. Trimming pared 3 bases from V and 1 base from J, leaving 9 bases between. This chain's CDR3 is CASSQRGQNTEAFF. In DNA, the CDR3 is TGTGCCAGCAGCCAGAGAGGACAGAACACTGAAGCTTTCTTT.

The chain couples TRBV9 to TRBJ1-2; D gene uncertain. V lost 2 bases and J 2 bases, leaving 16 bases between the germline ends. The CDR3 contains 16 residues. Germline CDR1 and CDR2: SGDLS and YYNGEE. In nucleotides, the CDR3 is TGTGCCAGCAGCGTTCACCCCCAAGCCCCGAACTATGGCTACACCTTC. It yields the protein CASSVHPQAPNYGYTF. Supplemented by reference TRBV9 and TRBJ1-2, the full variable domain reads DSGVTQTPKHLITATGQRVTLRCSPRSGDLSVYWYQQSLDQGLQFLIQYYNGEERAKGNILERFSAQQFPDLHSELNLSSLELGDSALYFCASSVHPQAPNYGYTFGSGTRLTVV.

The chain uses TRBV7-2 and TRBJ1-1; D is possibly TRBD1 (5 bases). Trimming removed 5 bases from V and 3 bases from J, with 16 bases in between. The CDR3 totals 15 residues. The germline V gene has CDR1 SGHTA and CDR2 FQGNSA. The CDR3 sequence: CASSPIVVQDTEAFF. CDR3 in DNA: TGTGCCAGCAGCCCCATTGTGGTACAGGACACTGAAGCTTTCTTT.

The rearrangement links TRBV28 to TRBJ1-6; 11 bases are shared with TRBD1. The germline V gene encodes CDR1 MDHEN and CDR2 SYDVKM. The CDR3 length is 14 residues. V trimming: 5 bases; J trimming: 8 bases; junction bases outside the gene matches: 2. CDR3 sequence: CASSMDRGHSPLHF. The CDR3 DNA follows: TGTGCCAGCAGTATGGACAGGGGGCATTCACCCCTCCACTTT.

The CDR3 region is CASSSPSENIQYF. CDR3 DNA: TGTGCCAGCAGTTCCCCCTCGGAAAACATTCAGTACTTC. V is TRBV27 and J is TRBJ2-4; the D is unclear. The V gene's germline CDR1 is MNHEY and CDR2 SMNVEV (reference sequence). The CDR3 loop spans 13 amino acids. V dropped 4 bases and J dropped 5 bases, with 9 bases sitting between them.

CDR3 sequence: CASSDLAGTNTGELFF. The CDR3 DNA sequence: TGTGCCAGCAGTGACCTCGCGGGGACCAACACCGGGGAGCTGTTTTTT. The chain uses TRBV2 and TRBJ2-2; tentatively, D is TRBD2 (6 bases). Germline V lookup: CDR1 SNHLY, CDR2 FYNNEI. V shed 3 bases and J shed 2 bases, with 13 bases lying between them. This CDR3 region has 16 residues.

This clone was recorded only once. The rearrangement joins TRBV6-5 to TRBJ2-3, with D perhaps TRBD2 (6 bases). V lost 4 bases to trimming and J lost 2 bases, with 16 bases between them. CDR1 is MNHEY, CDR2 SVGAGI, per germline. This CDR3 has 16 amino acids. The CDR3 sequence is CASSSRLDGPTDTQYF. The CDR3 coding sequence is TGTGCCAGCAGTTCCAGACTAGATGGCCCCACAGATACGCAGTATTTT.

This rearrangement joins TRBV7-8 to TRBJ1-2, with D uncertain. Trimming stripped 3 bases from V and 6 bases from J, with 20 bases between. Germline values: CDR1 SGHVS, CDR2 FQNEAQ. This CDR3 has 16 amino acids. This chain's CDR3 is CASSFRVTRSKNGYTF. Written as DNA, the CDR3 is TGTGCCAGCAGCTTCCGGGTCACACGATCTAAGAATGGCTACACCTTC.

This clone was observed a handful of times. V gene TRBV29-1 combines with J gene TRBJ2-2, with D possibly TRBD2 on 8 matching bases. The V and J ends lost 6 bases and 5 bases respectively, with 19 bases between them. CDR1 is SQVTM and CDR2 is ANQGSEA in the germline V gene. This CDR3 has 15 amino acids. The CDR3 DNA sequence: TGCAGCGTCCGGGGGGGAACGACAGGGACCGGGGAGCTGTTTTTT. This codes for CSVRGGTTGTGELFF.

The V gene is TRBV28, the J gene TRBJ2-7; possible D gene TRBD1, 6 bases. This CDR3 spans 15 amino acids. Germline CDR1 MDHEN, CDR2 SYDVKM. Trimming left V 5 bases short and J 3 bases short, with 17 bases between. The CDR3 DNA sequence: TGTGCCAGCAGTCTACCCGGGACACGTTTCTACGAGCAGTACTTC. Residues: CASSLPGTRFYEQYF.

The chain uses TRBV4-3 and TRBJ2-3; TRBD2 matches 10 bases. Germline V lookup: CDR1 LGHNA, CDR2 YSLEER. The CDR3 consists of 19 residues. J lost 2 bases, V lost 2 bases, and 13 bases had no gene match. The CDR3 loop reads CASSQFGLAGDFPTDTQYF. CDR3 bases: TGCGCCAGCAGCCAATTTGGGCTAGCGGGAGATTTTCCCACAGATACGCAGTATTTT.

This clone was picked up one time. This rearrangement joins TRBV28 to TRBJ1-5; a possible D gene is TRBD1 (6 bases). Germline CDR1 and CDR2: MDHEN and SYDVKM. V was shortened by 6 bases and J by 0 bases, with 12 bases between the two germline ends. This CDR3 contains 15 residues. The DNA for the CDR3 is TGTGCCAGCAGCCGAACAGGGCTTAGCAATCAGCCCCAGCATTTT. Its protein product is CASSRTGLSNQPQHF. The variable domain in full, with the rest retrieved from reference TRBV28 and TRBJ1-5, is DVKVTQSSRYLVKRTGEKVFLECVQDMDHENMFWYRQDPGLGLRLIYFSYDVKMKEKGDIPEGYSVSREKKERFSLILESASTNQTSMYLCASSRTGLSNQPQHFGDGTRLSIL.

This rearrangement joins TRBV7-2 to TRBJ1-2; the match to TRBD1 covers 7 bases. V lost 3 bases to trimming and J lost 1 base; unmatched junction nucleotides: 8. The CDR3 covers 16 residues. Germline CDR1 is SGHTA and CDR2 is FQGNSA. Here the CDR3 reads CASSFTGDRYNYGYTF. The CDR3 coding sequence is TGTGCCAGCAGCTTCACTGGGGACAGATATAACTATGGCTACACCTTC.

The chain links TRBV30 to TRBJ1-4; D gene uncertain. Looked up from germline, CDR1 is GTSNPN and CDR2 is SVGIG (reference sequence). V was pared by 3 bases and J by 0 bases, with 26 bases between. The CDR3 length is 20 residues. CDR3 loop: CAWSEDFKDVRRATNEKLFF. As DNA, the CDR3 is TGTGCCTGGAGCGAAGACTTTAAGGACGTTAGGAGGGCAACTAATGAAAAACTGTTTTTT. The full variable domain, its missing parts supplied by reference TRBV30 and TRBJ1-4, is SQTIHQWPATLVQPVGSPLSLECTVEGTSNPNLYWYRQAAGRGLQLLFYSVGIGQISSEVPQNLSASRPQDRQFILSSKKLLLSDSGFYLCAWSEDFKDVRRATNEKLFFGSGTQLSVL.

The rearrangement links TRBV14 to TRBJ1-1, with a tentative D call TRBD1 (5 bases). V was pared by 4 bases and J by 1 base, with 7 bases between. CDR1 and CDR2 from the germline V gene are SGHDN and FVKESK. The CDR3 has 13 residues. The CDR3 DNA reads TGTGCCAGCAGCCTGGACACGAACACTGAAGCTTTCTTT. This codes for CASSLDTNTEAFF. Using reference TRBV14 and TRBJ1-1 for the parts outside the CDR3, the full variable domain is EAGVTQFPSHSVIEKGQTVTLRCDPISGHDNLYWYRRVMGKEIKFLLHFVKESKQDESGMPNNRFLAERTGGTYSTLKVQPAELEDSGVYFCASSLDTNTEAFFGQGTRLTVV.

The V call is TRBV11-3, the J call TRBJ1-1; tentatively, D is TRBD1 (5 bases). There are 15 residues in the CDR3. Germline values: CDR1 SGHNT, CDR2 YENEEA. Trimming stripped 2 bases from V and 1 base from J, with 11 bases between. CDR3 sequence: CASSLRQPKNTEAFF. The CDR3 DNA reads TGTGCCAGCAGCTTAAGACAGCCCAAGAACACTGAAGCTTTCTTT.

This chain links TRBV5-1 with TRBJ1-1; TRBD1 agrees at 8 bases. V was clipped by 4 bases and J by 4 bases; unmatched bases: 15. Germline CDR1 SGHRS, CDR2 YFSETQ. The length of the CDR3 is 17 residues. The CDR3: CASSLGVGDRGPTEAFF. CDR3 DNA: TGCGCCAGCAGCCTTGGCGTGGGTGACAGGGGCCCCACTGAAGCTTTCTTT.